Presented here are 8 T cell receptor beta chains from one specimen sequenced in a study of blood T cell repertoires in COVID-19. Method: immunoSEQ multiplex PCR; TCRdb's copy keeps in-frame clones and lacks some. The table has over 50,000 clones, about 82% seen once. Material: peripheral blood. Receptor source: a man between 70 and 80 years old with acute or convalescent COVID-19.

This clone has only a few counts. V is TRBV11-2 and J is TRBJ2-5, with 16 bases matching TRBD2. Germline trimming cut 4 bases from V and 1 base from J; bases unmatched to any gene: 3. The CDR3 has 17 residues. Germline V lookup: CDR1 SGHAT, CDR2 FQNNGV. The DNA of the CDR3 is TGTGCCAGCAGCTCAGGGACTAGCGGGGGGGCCCAAGAGACCCAGTACTTC. This translates into CASSSGTSGGAQETQYF.

This clone was detected only a few times. The chain recombines TRBV2 with TRBJ2-5; D uncertain. Per the germline V gene, CDR1 is SNHLY and CDR2 is FYNNEI. The CDR3 is 12 residues long. Trimming took 6 bases from V and 9 from J, leaving 14 bases between them. Here the CDR3 reads CASSELVAPQYF. CDR3 DNA: TGTGCCAGCAGCGAGTTAGTAGCCCCCCAGTACTTC.

V gene TRBV6-5 combines with J gene TRBJ1-2; TRBD1 might be the D (6 bases). The CDR3 runs to 12 residues. Per germline, CDR1 MNHEY and CDR2 SVGAGI. Between the trimmed V and J ends, which lost 6 bases and 7 bases, there was a span of 12 bases. The CDR3 sequence: CASRTQGFGYTF. CDR3 coding DNA: TGTGCCAGCAGGACACAGGGATTTGGCTACACCTTC.

The chain couples TRBV5-1 to TRBJ2-2, with a tentative D call TRBD1 (6 bases). The length of the CDR3 is 20 residues. The germline gives CDR1 SGHRS, CDR2 YFSETQ. V lost 0 bases, J lost 4 bases, and 25 bases lay in between. CDR3 bases: TGCGCCAGCAGCTTGGAAGCCGGTCACGCGACAGGCACCACCACCGGGGAGCTGTTTTTT. This sequence encodes CASSLEAGHATGTTTGELFF.

DNA for the CDR3: TGTGCCATCAGTGATCAGTCGGGGTATGGCTACACCTTC. Its protein product is CAISDQSGYGYTF. The V call is TRBV10-3, the J call TRBJ1-2, with no clear D. The ends were cut back, 3 bases at V and 5 bases at J, with 10 bases in the middle. The CDR3 has 13 residues. Looked up from germline, CDR1 is ENHRY and CDR2 is SYGVKD.

CDR3 sequence reads: CASSRQDYEQYF. The CDR3 coding sequence is TGTGCCAGCAGCCGCCAGGACTACGAGCAGTACTTC. The chain links TRBV7-9 to TRBJ2-7; D ambiguous. CDR3 length: 12 amino acids. Per the germline V gene, CDR1 is SEHNR and CDR2 is FQNEAQ (reference sequence). V lost 5 bases and J lost 3, with 8 bases in between.

This chain joins TRBV18 and TRBJ2-1; possible D gene TRBD1, 6 bases. Per germline, CDR1 KGHSH and CDR2 LQKENI. Deletions cut 2 bases from V and 4 bases from J, with 6 bases between. The CDR3 is 13 residues long. For the CDR3, the DNA is TGTGCCAGCTCACCAACAGGGTACAATGAGCAGTTCTTC. Translation: CASSPTGYNEQFF.

The chain employs TRBV29-1 and TRBJ1-2, with D possibly TRBD1 on 5 matching bases. Germline V gene sequence: CDR1 SQVTM, CDR2 ANQGSEA. The CDR3 covers 13 residues. Trimming took 4 bases from V and 8 from J, leaving 17 bases between them. The CDR3 is CSVVEREGQGYTF. CDR3 in DNA: TGCAGCGTTGTCGAGAGGGAGGGGCAGGGCTACACCTTC. The full variable domain, with the rest looked up from reference TRBV29-1 and TRBJ1-2, is SAVISQKPSRDICQRGTSLTIQCQVDSQVTMMFWYRQQPGQSLTLIATANQGSEATYESGFVIDKFPISRPNLTFSTLTVSNMSPEDSSIYLCSVVEREGQGYTFGSGTRLTVV.